This TCR beta chain was sequenced in a study of PD-1 blockade in classical Hodgkin lymphoma. General observations from the study: Before treatment, TCR diversity in newly diagnosed patients was reportedly lower than in healthy donors.

In regard to this clone: Its specificity is not known.

The V end lost 5 bases, the J end lost 0 bases, and 11 bases lay between the germline ends. Germline CDR1 is MNHNY and CDR2 is SVGAGI (reference sequence). The CDR3 is 15 residues long. Method: immunoSEQ multiplex PCR; TCRdb's copy keeps in-frame clones and lacks some. The sample has around 30,000 clones; approximately 90% are singletons. Described time point: newly diagnosed, previously untreated cHL patient sample. Newly diagnosed, untreated classical Hodgkin lymphoma PBMCs served as comparison. This clonotype was sampled from a human donor with classical Hodgkin lymphoma. Specimen: peripheral blood mononuclear cells (PBMCs). The chain uses TRBV6-6 and TRBJ1-5; no clear D gene. Written as DNA, the CDR3 is TGTGCCAGCAGTGGGGTAGGGCTTAGCAATCAGCCCCAGCATTTT. Its translation is CASSGVGLSNQPQHF.